A selection of T cell receptor beta chains follows, all from one sample in a study of patients and donors after allogeneic stem cell transplantation. TCRdb re-called the RT-PCR reads with MiXCR, one entry per CDR3 protein. The data show roughly 880,000 distinct CDR3 sequences, with under 20% seen just once and roughly 6.4% held by the top ten. The specimen was blood, either unsorted or a sorted T cell fraction (not recorded which). The receptors were sampled from a human donor who was either an allogeneic HSCT recipient or a stem cell or donor lymphocyte infusion donor (not recorded which). It is not recorded whose cells these are; they may come from a transplant donor. CDR3s include the opening cysteine and the closing phenylalanine or tryptophan. A D gene is named only where the DNA matches it firmly. Expanded clones get a size class; other rows say once, few or many, or leave the size out.

j_call,clone_size,v_call,d_call,cdr3_nt,cdr3_aa
TRBJ2-3,.,TRBV25-1,.,TGTGCCAGCGTACCAGGGAATGATGCAGATACGCAGTATTTT,CASVPGNDADTQYF
TRBJ1-5,.,TRBV28,.,TGTGCCAGCAGTTCTGTAAAACTGGGGGTAAGCAATCAGCCCCAGCATTTT,CASSSVKLGVSNQPQHF
TRBJ2-1,.,TRBV11-2,.,TGTGCCAGCAGCTTAGTAGCTTATGAGCAGTTCTTC,CASSLVAYEQFF
TRBJ2-3,.,TRBV29-1,.,TGCAGCGTTGTTGACGACTACGCGCGTCCAGATACGCAGTATTTT,CSVVDDYARPDTQYF
TRBJ2-2,few,TRBV4-3,.,TGCGCCAGCAGCCAAGGCCGTGGGTCCGGGGAGCTGTTTTTT,CASSQGRGSGELFF
TRBJ2-7,many,TRBV12-3/TRBV12-4,TRBD2,TGTGCCAGCAGTTTTATGGGGGGGGGATACGAGCAGTACTTC,CASSFMGGGYEQYF
TRBJ2-3,few,TRBV4-2,TRBD2,TGTGCCAGCAGCACTCTCACTAGCGGGAGTAACACAGATACGCAGTATTTT,CASSTLTSGSNTDTQYF
TRBJ1-5,.,TRBV7-9,.,TGTGCCAGCTTAGGAGGGGGGAGCAATCAGCCCCAGCATTTT,CASLGGGSNQPQHF
TRBJ2-3,many,TRBV6-1,.,TGTGCCAGCAGGTCCGGGAGCCTCACAGATACGCAGTATTTT,CASRSGSLTDTQYF
TRBJ2-5,few,TRBV20-1,.,TGCAGTGCCGCACCGGGGTATCAAGAGACCCAGTACTTC,CSAAPGYQETQYF
TRBJ2-7,few,TRBV6-1,TRBD2,TGTGCCAGCGGACCACTAGCGGGGGCCTACGAGCAGTACTTC,CASGPLAGAYEQYF
TRBJ2-7,few,TRBV6-5,TRBD1,TGTGCCAGCAGTTACTCGGGGACAGGGGTTCCCGAGCAGTACTTC,CASSYSGTGVPEQYF
TRBJ1-1,few,TRBV6-2/TRBV6-3,.,TGTGCCAGCAGACGAACCCCTGAAGCTTTCTTT,CASRRTPEAFF
TRBJ2-5,few,TRBV11-2,TRBD2,TGTGCCAGCAGCGGACTAGCGGGAGGAGAGACCCAGTACTTC,CASSGLAGGETQYF
TRBJ2-1,.,TRBV20-1,TRBD2,TGCAGTGCTAGAGATAGCGGGATATACAATGAGCAGTTCTTC,CSARDSGIYNEQFF
TRBJ2-3,few,TRBV7-2,.,TGTGCCAGCAAGGGGAGAGGGGCGCGCGCAGATACGCAGTATTTT,CASKGRGARADTQYF
TRBJ2-1,few,TRBV12-3/TRBV12-4,TRBD2,TGTGCCAGCACACTACCGACTAGCTGGAGCAATGAGCAGTTCTTC,CASTLPTSWSNEQFF